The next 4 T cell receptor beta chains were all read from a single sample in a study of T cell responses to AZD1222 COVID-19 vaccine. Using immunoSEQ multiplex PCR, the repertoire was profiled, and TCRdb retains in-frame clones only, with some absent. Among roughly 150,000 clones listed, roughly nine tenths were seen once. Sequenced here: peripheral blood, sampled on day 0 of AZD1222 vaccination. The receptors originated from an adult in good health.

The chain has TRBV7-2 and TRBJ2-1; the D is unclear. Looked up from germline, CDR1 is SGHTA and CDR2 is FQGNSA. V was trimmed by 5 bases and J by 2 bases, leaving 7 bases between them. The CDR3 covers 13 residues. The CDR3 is CASSPQTYNEQFF. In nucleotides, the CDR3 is TGTGCCAGCAGCCCCCAGACCTACAATGAGCAGTTCTTC.

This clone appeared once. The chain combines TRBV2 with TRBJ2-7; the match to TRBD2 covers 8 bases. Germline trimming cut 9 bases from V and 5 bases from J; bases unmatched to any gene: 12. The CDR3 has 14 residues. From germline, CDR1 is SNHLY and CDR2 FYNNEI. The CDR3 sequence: CARATSVDKDEQYF. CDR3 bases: TGTGCCAGAGCGACTAGCGTCGACAAGGACGAGCAGTACTTC.

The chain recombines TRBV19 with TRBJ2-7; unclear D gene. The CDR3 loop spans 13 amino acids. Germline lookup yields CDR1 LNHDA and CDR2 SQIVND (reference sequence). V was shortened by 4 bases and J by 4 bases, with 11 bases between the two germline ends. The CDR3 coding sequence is TGTGCCAGTAGTACCCTAGGAGTTTACGAGCAGTACTTC. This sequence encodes CASSTLGVYEQYF. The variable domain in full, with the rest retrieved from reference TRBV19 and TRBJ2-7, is DGGITQSPKYLFRKEGQNVTLSCEQNLNHDAMYWYRQDPGQGLRLIYYSQIVNDFQKGDIAEGYSVSREKKESFPLTVTSAQKNPTAFYLCASSTLGVYEQYFGPGTRLTVT.

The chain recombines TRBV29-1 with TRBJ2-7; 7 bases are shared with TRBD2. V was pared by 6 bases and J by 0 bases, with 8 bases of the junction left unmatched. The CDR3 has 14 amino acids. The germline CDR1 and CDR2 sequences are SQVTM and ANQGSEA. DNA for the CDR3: TGCAGCGTAGCGGGGACCGCGCTCTCCTACGAGCAGTACTTC. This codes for CSVAGTALSYEQYF.